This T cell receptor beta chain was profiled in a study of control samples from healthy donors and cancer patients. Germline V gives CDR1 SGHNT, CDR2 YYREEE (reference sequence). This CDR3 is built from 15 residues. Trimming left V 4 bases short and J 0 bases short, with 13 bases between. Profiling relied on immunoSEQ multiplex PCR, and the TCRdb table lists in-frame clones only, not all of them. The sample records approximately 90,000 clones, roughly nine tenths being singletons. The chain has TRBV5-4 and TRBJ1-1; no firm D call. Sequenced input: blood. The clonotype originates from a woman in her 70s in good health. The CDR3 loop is CASSPPRGVNTEAFF. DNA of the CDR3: TGTGCCAGCAGCCCCCCGCGGGGAGTGAACACTGAAGCTTTCTTT. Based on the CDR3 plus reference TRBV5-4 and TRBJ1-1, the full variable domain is ETGVTQSPTHLIKTRGQQVTLRCSSQSGHNTVSWYQQALGQGPQFIFQYYREEENGRGNFPPRFSGLQFPNYSSELNVNALELDDSALYLCASSPPRGVNTEAFFGQGTRLTVV.